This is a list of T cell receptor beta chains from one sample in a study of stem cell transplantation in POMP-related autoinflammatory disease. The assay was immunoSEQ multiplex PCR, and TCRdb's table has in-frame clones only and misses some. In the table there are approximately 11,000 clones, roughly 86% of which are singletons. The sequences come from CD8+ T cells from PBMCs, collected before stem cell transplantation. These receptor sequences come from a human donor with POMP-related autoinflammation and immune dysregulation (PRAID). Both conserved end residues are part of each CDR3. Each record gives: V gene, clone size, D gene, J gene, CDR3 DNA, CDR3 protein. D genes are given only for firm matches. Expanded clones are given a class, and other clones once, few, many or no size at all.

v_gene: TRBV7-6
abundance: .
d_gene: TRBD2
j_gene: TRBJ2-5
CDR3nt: TGTGCCAGCAGCCCGACACTAGCGGCAGTCCAAGAGACCCAGTACTTC
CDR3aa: CASSPTLAAVQETQYF

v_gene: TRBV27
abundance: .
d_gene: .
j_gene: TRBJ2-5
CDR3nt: TGTGCCAGCAGTTCGGGAGAGATGTACCAAGAGACCCAGTACTTC
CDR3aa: CASSSGEMYQETQYF

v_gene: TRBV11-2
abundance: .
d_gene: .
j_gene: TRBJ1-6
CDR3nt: TGTGCCAGCAGCTTATCCGGTGGCGTCTGGGGCAATTCACCCCTCCACTTT
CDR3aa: CASSLSGGVWGNSPLHF

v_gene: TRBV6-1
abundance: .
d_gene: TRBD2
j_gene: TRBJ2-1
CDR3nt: TGTGCCAGCAGTGGTTCCCTCGGACTAGCGTCAATATACAATGAGCAGTTCTTC
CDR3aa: CASSGSLGLASIYNEQFF

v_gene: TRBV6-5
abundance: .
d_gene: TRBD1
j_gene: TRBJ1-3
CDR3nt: TGTGCCAGCAGCTCTCCCGGACAGGGAAGTACCACCATATATTTT
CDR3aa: CASSSPGQGSTTIYF

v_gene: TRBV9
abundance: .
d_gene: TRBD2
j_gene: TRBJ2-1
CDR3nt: TGTGCCAGCAGCGTTTTCTCTAGCGGCAATGAGCAGTTCTTC
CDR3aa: CASSVFSSGNEQFF

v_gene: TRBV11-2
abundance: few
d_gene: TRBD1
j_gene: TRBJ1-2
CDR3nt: TGTGCCAGCAGCTTTGACAGGGACTATGGCTACACCTTC
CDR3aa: CASSFDRDYGYTF

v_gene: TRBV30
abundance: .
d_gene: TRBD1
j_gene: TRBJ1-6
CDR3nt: TGTGCCTGGAGTTTTGGACAGGGAGAATCACCCCTCCACTTT
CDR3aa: CAWSFGQGESPLHF

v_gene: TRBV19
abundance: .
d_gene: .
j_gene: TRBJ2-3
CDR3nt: TGTGCCAGTAGTATACCCGCGGGGCCCAGCACAGATACGCAGTATTTT
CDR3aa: CASSIPAGPSTDTQYF

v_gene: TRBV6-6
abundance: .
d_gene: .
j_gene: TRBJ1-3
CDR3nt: TGTGCCAGCAGCTCACTAGTAGCTACTGGAAACACCATATATTTT
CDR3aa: CASSSLVATGNTIYF

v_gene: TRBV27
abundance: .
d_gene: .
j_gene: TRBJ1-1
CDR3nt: TGTGCCAGCAGTTTCGGAGGGGTCCGCGGTGAAGCTTTCTTT
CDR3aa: CASSFGGVRGEAFF

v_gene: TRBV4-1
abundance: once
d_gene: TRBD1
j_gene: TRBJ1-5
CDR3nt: TGCGCCAGCAGCCAATCGACAGGGGGATATCAGCCCCAGCATTTT
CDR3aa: CASSQSTGGYQPQHF

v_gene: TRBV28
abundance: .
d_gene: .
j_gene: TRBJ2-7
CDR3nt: TGTGCCAGCAGTTTAGGATCCTACGAGCAGTACTTC
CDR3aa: CASSLGSYEQYF

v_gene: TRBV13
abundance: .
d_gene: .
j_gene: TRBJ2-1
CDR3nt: TGTGCCAGCAGCACCGGTTACAATGAGCAGTTCTTC
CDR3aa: CASSTGYNEQFF

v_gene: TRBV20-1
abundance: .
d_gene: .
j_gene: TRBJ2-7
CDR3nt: TGCAGTGCTAGAGATCTGGGAGAGCAGTACTTC
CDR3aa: CSARDLGEQYF

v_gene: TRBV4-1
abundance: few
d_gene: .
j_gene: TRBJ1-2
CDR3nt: TGCGCCAGCAGCCCATACCCCCTGACACATCAATCTAACTATGGCTACACCTTC
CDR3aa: CASSPYPLTHQSNYGYTF

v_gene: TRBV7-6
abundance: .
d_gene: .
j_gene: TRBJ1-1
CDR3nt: TGTGCCAGCAGCTTAGCGGGCGGATCGAGAAACACTGAAGCTTTCTTT
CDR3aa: CASSLAGGSRNTEAFF

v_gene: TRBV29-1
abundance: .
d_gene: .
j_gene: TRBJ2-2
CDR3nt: TGCAGCTCCAAGTTCGGGAACACCGGGGAGCTGTTTTTT
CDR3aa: CSSKFGNTGELFF

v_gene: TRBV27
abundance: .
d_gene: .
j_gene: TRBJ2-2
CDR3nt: TGTGCCAGCAGCCCAAGCAGGGGCGGGCCCACCGGGGAGCTGTTTTTT
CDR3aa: CASSPSRGGPTGELFF

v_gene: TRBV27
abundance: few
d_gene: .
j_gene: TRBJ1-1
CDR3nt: TGTGCCAGCAGAGGGGGAGGTCCGAACACTGAAGCTTTCTTT
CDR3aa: CASRGGGPNTEAFF

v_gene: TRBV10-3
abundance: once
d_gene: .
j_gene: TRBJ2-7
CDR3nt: TGTGCCATCAGTGAGTCGAATATACCCGAGCAGTACTTC
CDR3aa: CAISESNIPEQYF

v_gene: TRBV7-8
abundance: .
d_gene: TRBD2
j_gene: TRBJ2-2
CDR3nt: TGTGCCAGCAGCCTAGGCCCTCGGGAGGCGGGCACCGGGGAGCTGTTTTTT
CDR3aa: CASSLGPREAGTGELFF

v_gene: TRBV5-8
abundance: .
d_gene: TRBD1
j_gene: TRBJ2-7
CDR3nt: TGTGCCAGCAGCTTGTCTGGGACAGGCTCCTACGAGCAGTACTTC
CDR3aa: CASSLSGTGSYEQYF

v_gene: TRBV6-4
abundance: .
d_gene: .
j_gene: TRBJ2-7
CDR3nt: TGTGCCAATCCCAGAGGGGTTTCCTACGAGCAGTACTTC
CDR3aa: CANPRGVSYEQYF

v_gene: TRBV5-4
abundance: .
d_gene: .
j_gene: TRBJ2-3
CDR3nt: TGTGCCAGCAGCTTGGAGGTGGGCTTCTCGGGCACAGATACGCAGTATTTT
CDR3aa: CASSLEVGFSGTDTQYF

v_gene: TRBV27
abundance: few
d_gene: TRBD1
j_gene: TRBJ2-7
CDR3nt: TGTGCCAGCAGTTTTCGAGACAGGGGCTCCTACGAGCAGTACTTC
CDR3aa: CASSFRDRGSYEQYF

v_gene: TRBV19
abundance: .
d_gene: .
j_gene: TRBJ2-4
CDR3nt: TGTGCCAGTAGTATGGACACTTTAGCCAAAAACATTCAGTACTTC
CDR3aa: CASSMDTLAKNIQYF

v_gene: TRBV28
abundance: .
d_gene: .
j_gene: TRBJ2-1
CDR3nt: TGTGCCAGCAGTTTAACGGGAGTCACCAATGAGCAGTTCTTC
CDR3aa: CASSLTGVTNEQFF

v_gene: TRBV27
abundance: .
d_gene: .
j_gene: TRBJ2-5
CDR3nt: TGTGCCAGCAGCGGGGGGCCGGGGGAGACCCAGTACTTC
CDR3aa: CASSGGPGETQYF

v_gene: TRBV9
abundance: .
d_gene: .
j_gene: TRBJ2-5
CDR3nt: TGTGCCAGCAGCGTAGCCTCATCGGGGGGCGAGACCCAGTACTTC
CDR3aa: CASSVASSGGETQYF

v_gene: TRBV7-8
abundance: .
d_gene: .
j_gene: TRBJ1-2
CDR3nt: TGTGCCAGCAGCCGACTCGCCGACACCCGCCTGGGTGGCTACACCTTC
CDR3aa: CASSRLADTRLGGYTF

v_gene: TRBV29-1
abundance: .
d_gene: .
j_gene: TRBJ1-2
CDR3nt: TGCAGCGTCGACAGCTATGGCTACACCTTC
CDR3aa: CSVDSYGYTF

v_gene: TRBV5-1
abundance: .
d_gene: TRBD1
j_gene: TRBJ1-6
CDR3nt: TGCGCCAGCAGCTTGACAGGGGCCAGCTCCTATAATTCACCCCTCCACTTT
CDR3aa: CASSLTGASSYNSPLHF

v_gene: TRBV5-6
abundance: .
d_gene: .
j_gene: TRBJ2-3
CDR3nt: TGTGCCAGCAGCTTGAAGGACAACACAGATACGCAGTATTTT
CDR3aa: CASSLKDNTDTQYF

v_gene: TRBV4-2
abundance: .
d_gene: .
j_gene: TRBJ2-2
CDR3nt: TGTGCCAGCAGCCCCCGGGACAAGAACACCGGGGAGCTGTTTTTT
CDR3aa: CASSPRDKNTGELFF

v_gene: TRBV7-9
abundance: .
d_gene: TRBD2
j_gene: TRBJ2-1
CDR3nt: TGTGCCAGCAGCTTGGGACTAGCGGGGATTTATGAGCAGTTCTTC
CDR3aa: CASSLGLAGIYEQFF

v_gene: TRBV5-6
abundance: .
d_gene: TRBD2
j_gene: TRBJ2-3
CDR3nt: TGTGCCAGCAGGAACGGACTAGCGGGAGGGAGGAACACAGATACGCAGTATTTT
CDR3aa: CASRNGLAGGRNTDTQYF

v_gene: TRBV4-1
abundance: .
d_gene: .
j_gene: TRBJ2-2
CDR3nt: TGCGCCAGCAGCCAAGGGAGGGGCACCGGGGAGCTGTTTTTT
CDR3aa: CASSQGRGTGELFF

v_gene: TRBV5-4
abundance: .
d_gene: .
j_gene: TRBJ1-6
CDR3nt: TGTGCCAGCAGCTTCGATGGTACCTTTAATTCACCCCTCCACTTT
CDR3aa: CASSFDGTFNSPLHF

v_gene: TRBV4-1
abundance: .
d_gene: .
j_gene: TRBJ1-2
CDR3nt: TGCGCCAGCAGCCAACTTTTGGGGGGGAGTGGCTACACCTTC
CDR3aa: CASSQLLGGSGYTF

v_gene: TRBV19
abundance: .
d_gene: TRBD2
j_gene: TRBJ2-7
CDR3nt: TGTGCCAGTAGTACCGAGGGACTAGCGGTCTACGAGCAGTACTTC
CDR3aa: CASSTEGLAVYEQYF

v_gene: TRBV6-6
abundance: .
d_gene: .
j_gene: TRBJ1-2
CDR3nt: TGTGCCAGCGGGGCCGGAGGTAACTATGGCTACACCTTC
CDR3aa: CASGAGGNYGYTF

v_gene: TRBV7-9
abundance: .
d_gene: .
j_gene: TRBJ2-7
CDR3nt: TGTGCCAGCAGCTTAGCACAGTCCTACGAGCAGTACTTC
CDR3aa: CASSLAQSYEQYF

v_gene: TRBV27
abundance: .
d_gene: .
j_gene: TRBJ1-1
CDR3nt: TGTGCCAGCAGTTTAGATGGCACTGAAGCTTTCTTT
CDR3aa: CASSLDGTEAFF

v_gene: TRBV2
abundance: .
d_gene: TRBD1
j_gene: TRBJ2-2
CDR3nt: TGTGCCAGCAGTGCTTGGACAGGGGGGACCGGGGAGCTGTTTTTT
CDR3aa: CASSAWTGGTGELFF

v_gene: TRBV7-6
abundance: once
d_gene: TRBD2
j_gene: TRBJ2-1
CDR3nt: TGTGCCAGCAGCTTAGCCGGGGGGGCCGGACATGAGCAGTTCTTC
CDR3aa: CASSLAGGAGHEQFF

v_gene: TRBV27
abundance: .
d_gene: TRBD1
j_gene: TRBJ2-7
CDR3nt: TGTGCCAGCAGTGTCTGGACAGGGGCGCCCGAGCAGTACTTC
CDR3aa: CASSVWTGAPEQYF

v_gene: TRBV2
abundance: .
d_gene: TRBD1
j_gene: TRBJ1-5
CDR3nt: TGTGCCAGCAGGGCAGGGGGCAGACAGCCCCAGCATTTT
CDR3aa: CASRAGGRQPQHF

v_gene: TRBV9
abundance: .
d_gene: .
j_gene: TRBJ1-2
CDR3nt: TGTGCCAGCAGCCCCCGGCTCTTTACTAACTATGGCTACACCTTC
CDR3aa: CASSPRLFTNYGYTF

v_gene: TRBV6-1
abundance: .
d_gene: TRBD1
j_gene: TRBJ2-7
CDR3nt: TGTGCCAGCAGTGAATCGTATGGGACAGGGGCGTACGAGCAGTACTTC
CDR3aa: CASSESYGTGAYEQYF

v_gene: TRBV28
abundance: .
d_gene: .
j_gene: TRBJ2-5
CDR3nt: TGTGCCAGCCTGAAAGGGGGGGGGAGTTTTTGGGAGACCCAGTACTTC
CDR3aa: CASLKGGGSFWETQYF

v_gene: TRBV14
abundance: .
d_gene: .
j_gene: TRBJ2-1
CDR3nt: TGTGCCAGCAGCCACCGGGGTGCCTCCTACAATGAGCAGTTCTTC
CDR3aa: CASSHRGASYNEQFF